These 24 T cell receptor beta chains came from one sample sequenced in a study of T cells in localized non-small cell lung cancer. Sequencing was performed with immunoSEQ multiplex PCR; in TCRdb, only in-frame clones are kept and a portion is missing. The data show 23,000 or so clones, with about 90% seen just once and more than 0.95% held by the top ten. This sample comprised peripheral blood, obtained before any cancer treatment. Source of these receptors: a woman between 35 and 70 years old with stage I lung adenocarcinoma.

The chain is built from TRBV5-1 and TRBJ1-1, with a weak D call TRBD1 (5 bases). CDR1 SGHRS and CDR2 YFSETQ come from the germline V gene. The CDR3 is made up of 13 amino acids. V was cut by 6 bases and J by 3 bases, with 12 bases left in between. The CDR3 is CASTNQGHTEAFF. In DNA, the CDR3 is TGCGCCAGCACTAATCAGGGTCACACTGAAGCTTTCTTT.

The chain couples TRBV5-1 to TRBJ2-7; D not certain. The germline gives CDR1 SGHRS, CDR2 YFSETQ. This CDR3 contains 14 residues. V was pared by 0 bases and J by 0 bases, with 7 bases between. This CDR3 is CASSLGQNSYEQYF. The CDR3 DNA follows: TGCGCCAGCAGCTTGGGCCAGAACTCCTACGAGCAGTACTTC. Looking up the rest from reference TRBV5-1 and TRBJ2-7 gives the full variable domain: KAGVTQTPRYLIKTRGQQVTLSCSPISGHRSVSWYQQTPGQGLQFLFEYFSETQRNKGNFPGRFSGRQFSNSRSEMNVSTLELGDSALYLCASSLGQNSYEQYFGPGTRLTVT.

J is TRBJ2-3 and V is TRBV5-4; D is ambiguous. The CDR3 contains 12 residues. The V gene lost 5 bases and the J gene lost 1 base, with 5 bases spanning the gap. Germline V lookup: CDR1 SGHNT, CDR2 YYREEE (reference sequence). This CDR3 is CASSRGTDTQYF. The CDR3 nucleotides are TGTGCCAGCAGTCGGGGCACAGATACGCAGTATTTT.

The rearrangement joins TRBV5-1 to TRBJ2-1; D not resolved. The germline V gene has CDR1 SGHRS and CDR2 YFSETQ. The length of the CDR3 is 13 residues. V shed 0 bases and J shed 8 bases, with 9 bases lying between them. The CDR3 region has the DNA TGCGCCAGCAGCTTGGATGTACTGGATGAGCAGTTCTTC. Protein sequence: CASSLDVLDEQFF.

The rearrangement uses TRBV5-6 and TRBJ2-5; D is perhaps TRBD2 (6 bases). With 4 bases removed from V and 5 bases from J, the gap between germline ends came to 18 bases. Germline assignment: CDR1 SGHDT and CDR2 YYEEEE. This CDR3 contains 15 residues. The CDR3 DNA follows: TGTGCCAGCAGCCCCGGGACTCCAAGACGGGAGACCCAGTACTTC. Translating gives CASSPGTPRRETQYF. The full variable domain, its missing parts supplied by reference TRBV5-6 and TRBJ2-5, is DAGVTQSPTHLIKTRGQQVTLRCSPKSGHDTVSWYQQALGQGPQFIFQYYEEEERQRGNFPDRFSGHQFPNYSSELNVNALLLGDSALYLCASSPGTPRRETQYFGPGTRLLVL.

J is TRBJ2-1 and V is TRBV9; D gene uncertain. The CDR3 has 14 residues. The ends were cut back, 0 bases at V and 6 bases at J, with 10 bases in the middle. Germline V gene sequence: CDR1 SGDLS, CDR2 YYNGEE. CDR3 in DNA: TGTGCCAGCAGCGTAGGGGGTACGGGCAATGAGCAGTTCTTC. It translates to CASSVGGTGNEQFF.

The chain has TRBV15 and TRBJ1-5, with a tentative D call TRBD1 (5 bases). Trimming cost V 3 bases and J 3 bases, with 15 bases left between them. The CDR3 has 16 residues. The germline CDR1 and CDR2 sequences are LNHNV and YYDKDF (reference sequence). CDR3 loop: CATSRRGRADNQPQHF. CDR3 nucleotides: TGTGCCACCAGCAGGAGAGGCAGGGCGGACAATCAGCCCCAGCATTTT.

The chain employs TRBV15 and TRBJ1-1; weak D call: TRBD1 (5 bases). The CDR3 is 14 residues long. V was shortened by 3 bases and J by 9 bases, with 17 bases between the two germline ends. CDR1 and CDR2 (germline): LNHNV, YYDKDF (reference sequence). The CDR3 here is CATSSVGGYRKAFF. The CDR3 DNA is TGTGCCACCAGCAGCGTCGGGGGGTACAGAAAAGCTTTCTTT.

This chain connects TRBV5-6 to TRBJ2-5; 7 bases fit TRBD2. Unmatched junction bases numbered 9, after V lost 2 bases and J lost 2 bases. Germline V CDR1 and CDR2: SGHDT, YYEEEE. This CDR3 region has 16 residues. The CDR3 region has the DNA TGTGCCAGCAGCTTTCTCGTCTTGGGGGGGCAAGAGACCCAGTACTTC. Its translation is CASSFLVLGGQETQYF. Full variable domain (rest looked up from reference TRBV5-6 and TRBJ2-5): DAGVTQSPTHLIKTRGQQVTLRCSPKSGHDTVSWYQQALGQGPQFIFQYYEEEERQRGNFPDRFSGHQFPNYSSELNVNALLLGDSALYLCASSFLVLGGQETQYFGPGTRLLVL.

V and J are TRBV6-1 and TRBJ1-5; 10 bases match TRBD1. The CDR3 spans 15 residues. The germline gives CDR1 MNHNS, CDR2 SASEGT. The V and J ends lost 2 bases and 6 bases, in that order; junction bases with no gene match: 4. In nucleotides, the CDR3 is TGTGCCAGCAGTGAAAGGACAGGGGGTAGTCAGCCCCAGCATTTT. It is translated as CASSERTGGSQPQHF.

J is TRBJ2-5 and V is TRBV2; D is uncertain. Germline V gene sequence: CDR1 SNHLY, CDR2 FYNNEI. V was cut by 3 bases and J by 7 bases, with 9 bases left in between. The CDR3 has 12 amino acids. The CDR3 reads CASSESVGTQYF. The DNA of the CDR3 is TGTGCCAGCAGTGAGTCCGTGGGGACCCAGTACTTC.

This clone was detected once. This chain uses TRBV6-6 with TRBJ1-6, with D uncertain. CDR3 length equals 13 residues. The germline V gene has CDR1 MNHNY and CDR2 SVGAGI (reference sequence). V was shortened by 2 bases and J by 8 bases, with 7 bases between the two germline ends. CDR3 DNA sequence: TGTGCCAGCAGTTACCGGACCGATTCACCCCTCCACTTT. Translated: CASSYRTDSPLHF.

This sequence joins TRBV7-9 and TRBJ1-6, with TRBD1 identical over 8 bases. CDR1 SEHNR and CDR2 FQNEAQ come from the germline V gene (reference sequence). The CDR3 totals 14 residues. J lost 9 bases, V lost 6 bases, and 7 bases had no gene match. The CDR3: CASSLGQVGSPLHF. Here the CDR3 DNA reads TGTGCCAGCAGTCTGGGACAGGTCGGTTCACCCCTCCACTTT.

This chain uses TRBV18 with TRBJ2-3, with a weak D call TRBD2 (7 bases). V gave up 4 bases and J gave up 1 base, with 15 bases separating them. The CDR3 spans 16 residues. Germline V gene sequence: CDR1 KGHSH, CDR2 LQKENI. CDR3 residues: CASSRRGGAGTDTQYF. For the CDR3, the DNA is TGTGCCAGCTCACGGAGAGGGGGGGCCGGCACAGATACGCAGTATTTT.

The chain employs TRBV7-8 and TRBJ1-1, with D unresolved. The CDR3 length is 14 residues. Trimming took 4 bases from V and 0 from J, leaving 9 bases between them. Germline lookup yields CDR1 SGHVS and CDR2 FQNEAQ. CDR3 in amino acids: CASSSVGMNTEAFF. The CDR3 DNA is TGTGCCAGCAGCTCAGTCGGGATGAACACTGAAGCTTTCTTT.

This clone was counted a single time. The rearrangement uses TRBV30 and TRBJ2-7; possibly TRBD1 for D (6 bases). V was trimmed by 0 bases and J by 3 bases, leaving 15 bases between them. CDR3 length: 15 residues. Germline V gene data show CDR1 as GTSNPN and CDR2 as SVGIG (reference sequence). Written as DNA, the CDR3 is TGTGCCTGGAGTGTGGGTACAGGACAGCTCTACGAGCAGTACTTC. Translation gives CAWSVGTGQLYEQYF.

The rearrangement joins TRBV6-5 to TRBJ1-5; D call uncertain. The CDR3 contains 15 residues. The V and J ends lost 6 bases and 0 bases respectively, with 12 bases between them. CDR1 and CDR2 from the germline V gene are MNHEY and SVGAGI. CDR3 nucleotide sequence: TGTGCCAGCAGCCCCCTCCGGGATAGCAATCAGCCCCAGCATTTT. Amino acids: CASSPLRDSNQPQHF.

The chain links TRBV27 to TRBJ2-3, with TRBD1 matching 7 bases. The CDR3 has 14 amino acids. The V and J ends lost 9 bases and 1 base, in that order; junction bases with no gene match: 7. Germline loops: CDR1 MNHEY, CDR2 SMNVEV (reference sequence). For the CDR3, the DNA is TGTGCCAGTCCGGACAGGCCGGGCACAGATACGCAGTATTTT. Its protein is CASPDRPGTDTQYF.

V and J are TRBV20-1 and TRBJ2-7; no definite D call. CDR1 is DFQATT and CDR2 is SNEGSKA in the germline V gene (reference sequence). V was pared by 7 bases and J by 2 bases, with 9 bases between. This CDR3 contains 11 residues. As DNA, the CDR3 is TGCAGTGTTGGGATTCCCTACGAGCAGTACTTC. This sequence encodes CSVGIPYEQYF.

The V and J genes are TRBV10-3 and TRBJ2-5, with D possibly matching TRBD1 (6 bases). V lost 1 base and J lost 4, with 19 bases in between. CDR3 size: 17 residues. The germline V gene encodes CDR1 ENHRY and CDR2 SYGVKD. CDR3 region: CAISEFNRVIEGETQYF. The CDR3, as DNA: TGTGCCATCAGTGAGTTCAACAGGGTAATCGAAGGAGAGACCCAGTACTTC.

This clone has only a few counts. V usage is TRBV6-4 and J usage is TRBJ2-2; D ambiguous. Trimming cost V 6 bases and J 0 bases, with 5 bases left between them. Germline assignment: CDR1 MRHNA and CDR2 SNTAGT. CDR3 length: 13 amino acids. CDR3 amino acids: CASSKTNTGELFF. DNA of the CDR3: TGTGCCAGCAGCAAAACGAACACCGGGGAGCTGTTTTTT.

This clone was picked up a small number of times. V is TRBV28 and J is TRBJ1-3; 8 bases are a match to TRBD1. With V trimmed by 6 bases and J by 3 bases, 1 base remained unmatched. The CDR3 spans 13 residues. Germline V lookup: CDR1 MDHEN, CDR2 SYDVKM. The CDR3 DNA reads TGTGCCAGCAGGACAGGGGTTGGAAACACCATATATTTT. It yields the protein CASRTGVGNTIYF.

This rearrangement joins TRBV6-5 to TRBJ2-3; D remains ambiguous. Germline-derived CDR1 and CDR2 are MNHEY and SVGAGI. The CDR3 spans 13 residues. Deletions cut 7 bases from V and 0 bases from J, with 8 bases between. In DNA form, the CDR3 reads TGTGCCAGCACTGATTCTAGCACAGATACGCAGTATTTT. It specifies CASTDSSTDTQYF.

This chain joins TRBV30 and TRBJ2-7, with 8 bases aligning to TRBD2. The CDR3 is made up of 14 amino acids. Germline V gives CDR1 GTSNPN, CDR2 SVGIG (reference sequence). Unmatched junction bases numbered 6, after V lost 2 bases and J lost 3 bases. CDR3 sequence: CAWSKLAARYEQYF. CDR3 coding DNA: TGTGCCTGGAGTAAACTAGCGGCGCGCTACGAGCAGTACTTC.